The entry below gives a single T cell receptor beta chain sequence along with its context. Its antigen is unknown. Nothing much larger sits one base from this clone, and base qualities are not available. The CDR3 measures 13 amino acids from cysteine to phenylalanine. The only DNA kept is the CDR3, 39 bases in frame from the first base. In the germline V gene (reference sequence), CDR1 corresponds to GTSNPN and CDR2 to SVGIG. Compared with germline, V lacks 5 bases and J lacks 12 bases; bases without a gene match: 15. TCRbeta CDR3 regions were amplified from genomic DNA using the immunoSEQ Assay, a bias-controlled multiplex PCR. As for how the authors treated the data: The number of nucleated cells in each sample was estimated by amplification of reference gene primers within the assay. To quantify the absolute abundance of each unique TCRbeta CDR3 rearrangement, sequence reads were collapsed and filtered. For each sample, productive Simpson clonality was calculated by taking the square root of Simpson's diversity index across productive rearrangements. This is the immuneACCESS table as TCRdb keeps it, with only in-frame sequences that have V and J called. A part of the clones is gone; compared with another copy, unresolved V genes explain less than half, and the rest is unexplained. The V and J calls and the clone size are those of that table, but D and trimming were determined from the DNA. This sample gives more than 150,000 clones in total; around 94% of them show up just once. Roughly 0.76% of the sample lies in the top ten.

These data belong to a study of blood T cell repertoires in COVID-19 (dated by TCRdb to the early 2020s). Regarding the complete study: Samples from collaborators originated in the United States, Italy and Spain and spanned both the acute and convalescent phases of COVID-19. Where HLA class I and class II types were available, the types were taken from metadata supplied by the sample provider, not from assay-based typing. Subjects who had been exposed to COVID-19, were actively infected with it, or had recovered from it provided the deeply sampled blood TCRbeta repertoires that made up the dataset. The material from the prospective study consisted of cDNA or gDNA derived from T cells, B-cell-depleted T cells, or PBMCs. The samples were drawn from the first 160 participants of the ongoing ImmuneRACE study and from some 1,300 subjects provided by 6 global collaborators. A freely available public database, intended as a resource for researchers studying the immune response to SARS-CoV-2, is where the repertoires were released. A de-identified subject ID, COVID-19 status, age in years and sex were almost always included in the sample metadata. General conclusions and limits of the study: The amount of clinical and demographic metadata varied by source and participant and was provided uncurated.

At one collaborating source in Seattle, patients were enrolled during active infection and were followed longitudinally through the course of disease. The collaborating institutions used their own protocols to collect whole blood in K2EDTA tubes. For TCRbeta analysis, collaborators shipped samples as frozen whole blood, isolated PBMCs, or DNA extracted from either of those sample types. Recombination joined TRBV30 with TRBJ1-1; the central 7 bases match TRBD1. The sequencing sample was made of peripheral blood. The clonotype originates from a man under 40 with COVID-19, enrolled during active disease. The base sequence is TGTGCCTGGGAGGAGGTAGGGGGCTCTGCTCCTTTCTTT. Translated, it gives CAWEEVGGSAPFF.